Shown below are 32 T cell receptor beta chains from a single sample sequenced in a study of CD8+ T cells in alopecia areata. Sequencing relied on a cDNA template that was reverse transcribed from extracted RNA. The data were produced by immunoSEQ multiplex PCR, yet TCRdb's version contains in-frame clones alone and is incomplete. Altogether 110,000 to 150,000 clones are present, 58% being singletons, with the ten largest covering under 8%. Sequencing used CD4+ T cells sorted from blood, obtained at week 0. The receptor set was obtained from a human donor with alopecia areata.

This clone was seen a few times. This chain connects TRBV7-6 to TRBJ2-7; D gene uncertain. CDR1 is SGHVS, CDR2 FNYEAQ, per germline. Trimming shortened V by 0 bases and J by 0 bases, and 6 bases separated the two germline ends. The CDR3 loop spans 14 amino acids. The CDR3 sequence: CASSLAQSSYEQYF. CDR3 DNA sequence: TGTGCCAGCAGCTTAGCACAGAGCTCCTACGAGCAGTACTTC.

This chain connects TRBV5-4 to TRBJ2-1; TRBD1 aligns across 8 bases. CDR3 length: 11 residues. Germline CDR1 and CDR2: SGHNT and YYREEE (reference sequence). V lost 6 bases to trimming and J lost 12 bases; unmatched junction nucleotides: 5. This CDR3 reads CASTSGTGQFF. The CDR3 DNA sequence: TGTGCCAGCACTTCCGGGACAGGGCAGTTCTTC.

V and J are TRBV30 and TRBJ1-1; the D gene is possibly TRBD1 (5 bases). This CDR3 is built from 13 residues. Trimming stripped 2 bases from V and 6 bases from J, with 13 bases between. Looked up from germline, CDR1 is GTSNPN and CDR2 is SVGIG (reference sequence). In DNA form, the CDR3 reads TGTGCCTGGAGTCACACGGGAGGGGCTGAAGCTTTCTTT. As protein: CAWSHTGGAEAFF.

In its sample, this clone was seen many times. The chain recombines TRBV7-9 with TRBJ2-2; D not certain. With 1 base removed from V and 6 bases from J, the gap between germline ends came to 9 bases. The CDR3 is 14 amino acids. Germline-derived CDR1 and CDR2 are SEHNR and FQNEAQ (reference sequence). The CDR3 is CASSLVLGSGELFF. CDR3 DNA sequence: TGTGCCAGCAGCTTAGTGCTCGGATCCGGGGAGCTGTTTTTT.

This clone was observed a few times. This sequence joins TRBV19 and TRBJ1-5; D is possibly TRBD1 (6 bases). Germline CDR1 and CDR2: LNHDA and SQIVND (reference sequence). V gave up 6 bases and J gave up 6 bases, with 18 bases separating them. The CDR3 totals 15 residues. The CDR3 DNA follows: TGTGCCAGTAGAGTTGGACAGCAAAGCTTTCAGCCCCAGCATTTT. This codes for CASRVGQQSFQPQHF.

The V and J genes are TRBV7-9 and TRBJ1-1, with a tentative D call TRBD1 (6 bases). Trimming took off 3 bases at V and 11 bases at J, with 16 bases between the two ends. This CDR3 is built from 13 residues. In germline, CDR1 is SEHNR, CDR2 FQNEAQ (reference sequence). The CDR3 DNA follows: TGTGCCAGCAGCTTCATACAGGGCGAAGGCGCTTTCTTT. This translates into CASSFIQGEGAFF.

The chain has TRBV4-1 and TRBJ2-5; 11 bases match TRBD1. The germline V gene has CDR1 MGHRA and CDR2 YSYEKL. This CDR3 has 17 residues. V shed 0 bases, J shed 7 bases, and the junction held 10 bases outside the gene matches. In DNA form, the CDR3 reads TGCGCCAGCAGCCAAGATCCCCCCGGACAGGGGGCTGGGACCCAGTACTTC. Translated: CASSQDPPGQGAGTQYF.

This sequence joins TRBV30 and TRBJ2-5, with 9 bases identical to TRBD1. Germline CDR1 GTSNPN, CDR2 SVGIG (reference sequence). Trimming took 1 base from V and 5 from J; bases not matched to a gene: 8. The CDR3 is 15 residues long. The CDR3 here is CAWSEGQGLRETQYF. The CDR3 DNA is TGTGCCTGGAGTGAGGGACAGGGATTACGGGAGACCCAGTACTTC.

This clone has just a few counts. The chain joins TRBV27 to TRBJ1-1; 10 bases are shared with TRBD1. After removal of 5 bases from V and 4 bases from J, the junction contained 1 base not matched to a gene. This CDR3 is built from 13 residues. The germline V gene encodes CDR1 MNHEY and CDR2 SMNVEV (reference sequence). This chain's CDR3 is CASSRTGGTEAFF. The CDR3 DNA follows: TGTGCCAGCAGTCGGACAGGGGGCACTGAAGCTTTCTTT.

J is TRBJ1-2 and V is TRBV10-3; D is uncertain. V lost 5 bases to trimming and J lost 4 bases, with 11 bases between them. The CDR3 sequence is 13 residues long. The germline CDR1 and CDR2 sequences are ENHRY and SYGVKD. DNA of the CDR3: TGTGCCATCAGTTCCGGGTCCTCCTATGGCTACACCTTC. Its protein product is CAISSGSSYGYTF.

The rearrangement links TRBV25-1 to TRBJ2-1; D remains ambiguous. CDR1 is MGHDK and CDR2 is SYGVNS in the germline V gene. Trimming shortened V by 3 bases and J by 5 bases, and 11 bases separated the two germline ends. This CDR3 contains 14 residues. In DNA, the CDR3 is TGTGCCAGCAGTGACGGGCGGCGGAACAATGAGCAGTTCTTC. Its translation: CASSDGRRNNEQFF.

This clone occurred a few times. The CDR3 sequence is CASSLVDTGSYEQYF. The CDR3, as DNA: TGTGCCAGCAGCTTAGTCGACACAGGCTCCTACGAGCAGTACTTC. The chain links TRBV11-2 to TRBJ2-7, with D possibly TRBD1 on 5 matching bases. The length of the CDR3 is 15 residues. The V gene lost 1 base and the J gene lost 0 bases, with 10 bases spanning the gap. Germline CDR1 and CDR2: SGHAT and FQNNGV.

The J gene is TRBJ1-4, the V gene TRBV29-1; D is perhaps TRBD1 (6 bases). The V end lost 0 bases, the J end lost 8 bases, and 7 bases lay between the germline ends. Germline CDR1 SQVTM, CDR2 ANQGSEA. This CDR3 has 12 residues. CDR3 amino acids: CSVEEGGEKLFF. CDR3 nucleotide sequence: TGCAGCGTTGAAGAAGGGGGGGAAAAACTGTTTTTT. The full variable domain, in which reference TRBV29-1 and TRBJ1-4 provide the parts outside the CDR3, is SAVISQKPSRDICQRGTSLTIQCQVDSQVTMMFWYRQQPGQSLTLIATANQGSEATYESGFVIDKFPISRPNLTFSTLTVSNMSPEDSSIYLCSVEEGGEKLFFGSGTQLSVL.

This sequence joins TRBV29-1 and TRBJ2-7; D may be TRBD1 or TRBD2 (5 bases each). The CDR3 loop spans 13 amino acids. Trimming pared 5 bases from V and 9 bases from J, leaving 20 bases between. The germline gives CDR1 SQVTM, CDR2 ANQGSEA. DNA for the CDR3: TGCAGCGTTCGTGGGGCGACGGGGATAGGGCAGTACTTC. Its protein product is CSVRGATGIGQYF.

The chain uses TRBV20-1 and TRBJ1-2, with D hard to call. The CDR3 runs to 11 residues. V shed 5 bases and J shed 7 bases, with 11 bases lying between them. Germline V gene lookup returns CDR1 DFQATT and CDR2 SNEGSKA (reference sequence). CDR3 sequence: CSARPGSGYTF. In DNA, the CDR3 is TGCAGTGCTCGCCCGGGGAGTGGCTACACCTTC.

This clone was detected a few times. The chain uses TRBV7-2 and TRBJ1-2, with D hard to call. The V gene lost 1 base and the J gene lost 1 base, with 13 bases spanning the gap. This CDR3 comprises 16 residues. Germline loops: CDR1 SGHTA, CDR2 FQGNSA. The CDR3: CASSLGSVNRNYGYTF. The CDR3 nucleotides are TGTGCCAGCAGCTTAGGATCAGTAAACCGTAACTATGGCTACACCTTC.

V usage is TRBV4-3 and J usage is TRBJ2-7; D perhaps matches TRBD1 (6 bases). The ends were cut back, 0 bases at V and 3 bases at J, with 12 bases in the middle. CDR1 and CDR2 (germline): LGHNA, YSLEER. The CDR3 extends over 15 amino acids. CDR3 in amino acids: CASSQDRQGIYEQYF. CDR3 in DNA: TGCGCCAGCAGCCAAGATCGCCAGGGGATCTACGAGCAGTACTTC.

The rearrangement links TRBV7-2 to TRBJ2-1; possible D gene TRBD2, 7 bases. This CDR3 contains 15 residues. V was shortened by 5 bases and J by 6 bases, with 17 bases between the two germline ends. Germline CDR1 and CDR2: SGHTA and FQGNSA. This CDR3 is CASSQGRGRGNEQFF. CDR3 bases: TGTGCCAGCAGCCAAGGGAGGGGGAGAGGCAATGAGCAGTTCTTC.

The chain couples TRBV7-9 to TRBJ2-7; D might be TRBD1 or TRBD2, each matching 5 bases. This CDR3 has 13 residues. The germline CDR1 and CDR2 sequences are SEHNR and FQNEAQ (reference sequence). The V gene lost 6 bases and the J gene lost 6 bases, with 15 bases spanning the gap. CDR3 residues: CASSRRDEGEQYF. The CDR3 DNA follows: TGTGCCAGCAGTCGCCGGGACGAGGGCGAGCAGTACTTC.

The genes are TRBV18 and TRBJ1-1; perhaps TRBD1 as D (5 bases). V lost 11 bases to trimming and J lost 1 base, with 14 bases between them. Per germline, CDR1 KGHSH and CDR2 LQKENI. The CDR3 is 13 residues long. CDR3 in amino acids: CASLEGTNTEAFF. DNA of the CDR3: TGTGCCTCCCTGGAGGGGACGAACACTGAAGCTTTCTTT.

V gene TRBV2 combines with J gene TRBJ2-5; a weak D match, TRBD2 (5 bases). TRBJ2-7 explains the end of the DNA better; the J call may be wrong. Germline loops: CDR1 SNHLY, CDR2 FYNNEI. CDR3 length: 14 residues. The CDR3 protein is CASSENSAVVEQYF. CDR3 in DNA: TGTGCCAGCAGTGAAAATAGCGCGGTTGTCGAGCAGTACTTC.

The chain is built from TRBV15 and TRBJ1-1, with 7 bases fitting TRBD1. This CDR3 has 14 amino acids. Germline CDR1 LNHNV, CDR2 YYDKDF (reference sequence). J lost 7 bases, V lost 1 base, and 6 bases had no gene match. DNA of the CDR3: TGTGCCACCAGCAGAGGGGGGACAGAATTTGAAGCTTTCTTT. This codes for CATSRGGTEFEAFF.

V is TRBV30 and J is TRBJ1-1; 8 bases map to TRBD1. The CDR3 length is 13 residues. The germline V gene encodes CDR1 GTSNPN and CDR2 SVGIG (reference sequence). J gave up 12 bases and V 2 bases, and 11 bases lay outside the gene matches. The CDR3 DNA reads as TGTGCCTGGAGTATTGGGACAGGTGCTAATCCTTTCTTT. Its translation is CAWSIGTGANPFF. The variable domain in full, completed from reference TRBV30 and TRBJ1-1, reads SQTIHQWPATLVQPVGSPLSLECTVEGTSNPNLYWYRQAAGRGLQLLFYSVGIGQISSEVPQNLSASRPQDRQFILSSKKLLLSDSGFYLCAWSIGTGANPFFGQGTRLTVV.

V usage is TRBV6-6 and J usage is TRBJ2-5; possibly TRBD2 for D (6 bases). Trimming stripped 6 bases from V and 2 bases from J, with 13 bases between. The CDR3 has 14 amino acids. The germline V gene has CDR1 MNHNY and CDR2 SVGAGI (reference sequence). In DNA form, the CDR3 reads TGTGCCAGCAGATCACTAGCAGCTCAAGAGACCCAGTACTTC. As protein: CASRSLAAQETQYF.

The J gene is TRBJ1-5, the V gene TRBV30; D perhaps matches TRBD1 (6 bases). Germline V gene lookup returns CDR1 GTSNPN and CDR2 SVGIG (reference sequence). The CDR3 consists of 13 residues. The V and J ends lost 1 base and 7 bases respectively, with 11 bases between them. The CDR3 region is CAWSGGGYQPQHF. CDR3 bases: TGTGCCTGGAGTGGAGGGGGGTACCAGCCCCAGCATTTT.

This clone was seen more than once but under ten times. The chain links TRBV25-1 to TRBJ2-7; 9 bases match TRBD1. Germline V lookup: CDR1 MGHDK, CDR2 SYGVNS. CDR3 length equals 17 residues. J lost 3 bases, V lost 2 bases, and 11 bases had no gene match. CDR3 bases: TGTGCCAGCAGTGAAGGGCCGGGACAGGGTGGTGGCTACGAGCAGTACTTC. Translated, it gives CASSEGPGQGGGYEQYF.

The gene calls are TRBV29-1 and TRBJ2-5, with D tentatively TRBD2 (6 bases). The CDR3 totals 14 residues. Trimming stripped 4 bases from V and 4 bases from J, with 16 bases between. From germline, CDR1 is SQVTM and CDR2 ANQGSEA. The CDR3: CSVAGRLLAETQYF. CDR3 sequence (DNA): TGCAGCGTTGCCGGGAGATTGCTTGCAGAGACCCAGTACTTC. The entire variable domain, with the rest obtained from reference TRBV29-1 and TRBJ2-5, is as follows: SAVISQKPSRDICQRGTSLTIQCQVDSQVTMMFWYRQQPGQSLTLIATANQGSEATYESGFVIDKFPISRPNLTFSTLTVSNMSPEDSSIYLCSVAGRLLAETQYFGPGTRLLVL.

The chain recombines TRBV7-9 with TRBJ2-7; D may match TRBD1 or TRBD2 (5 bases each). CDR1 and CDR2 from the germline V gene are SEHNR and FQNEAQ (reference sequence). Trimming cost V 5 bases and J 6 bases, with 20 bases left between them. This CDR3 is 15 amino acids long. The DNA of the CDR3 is TGTGCCAGCAGCGAGAGGACGAGACGGGGCGGCGAGCAGTACTTC. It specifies CASSERTRRGGEQYF. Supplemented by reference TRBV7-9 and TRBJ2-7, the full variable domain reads DTGVSQNPRHKITKRGQNVTFRCDPISEHNRLYWYRQTLGQGPEFLTYFQNEAQLEKSRLLSDRFSAERPKGSFSTLEIQRTEQGDSAMYLCASSERTRRGGEQYFGPGTRLTVT.

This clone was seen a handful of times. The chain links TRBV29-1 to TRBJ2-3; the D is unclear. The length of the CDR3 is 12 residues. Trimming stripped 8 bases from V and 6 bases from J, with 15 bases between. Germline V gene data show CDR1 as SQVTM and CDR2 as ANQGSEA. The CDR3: CSYRAQSDTQYF. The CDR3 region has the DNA TGCAGCTACCGGGCCCAGAGCGATACGCAGTATTTT.

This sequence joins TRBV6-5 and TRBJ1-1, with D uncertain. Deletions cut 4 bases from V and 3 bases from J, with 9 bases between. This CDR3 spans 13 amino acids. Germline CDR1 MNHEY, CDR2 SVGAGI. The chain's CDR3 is CASSSWGYTEAFF. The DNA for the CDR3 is TGTGCCAGCAGTTCGTGGGGTTACACTGAAGCTTTCTTT.

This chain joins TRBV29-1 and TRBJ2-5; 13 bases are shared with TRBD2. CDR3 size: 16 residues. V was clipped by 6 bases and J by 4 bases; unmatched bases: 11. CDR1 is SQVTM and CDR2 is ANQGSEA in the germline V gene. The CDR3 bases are TGCAGCGTGAGGGCCACTAGCGGGGGGGCCTCAGAGACCCAGTACTTC. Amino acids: CSVRATSGGASETQYF.

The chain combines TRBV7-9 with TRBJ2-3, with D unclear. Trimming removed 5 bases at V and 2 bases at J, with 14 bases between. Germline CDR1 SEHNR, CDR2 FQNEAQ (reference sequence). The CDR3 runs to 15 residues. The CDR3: CASSGLGGYTDTQYF. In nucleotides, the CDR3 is TGTGCCAGCAGCGGGTTAGGCGGATACACAGATACGCAGTATTTT.